This T cell receptor (beta chain) was sequenced in a study of cytomegalovirus exposure and HLA in healthy donors. General study points: The study flagged some 170 TCR beta chains as cytomegalovirus-associated.

After removal of 10 bases from V and 2 bases from J, the junction contained 4 bases not matched to a gene. The CDR3 runs to 13 residues. The germline V gene has CDR1 LNHDA and CDR2 SQIVND (reference sequence). Here immunoSEQ multiplex PCR was the method, and the copy in TCRdb shows in-frame clones only, minus some. Of about 330,000 clones in the sample, 86% are singletons; the top ten hold under 0.85%. Details on this clone: Its matching antigen is unknown.

The sample comprised PBMCs. The V gene is TRBV19, the J gene TRBJ2-7; 11 bases agree with TRBD1. This receptor was obtained from a woman aged 18-29 years in good health and CMV-seronegative. The CDR3 spells CATKGQGAYEQYF. In nucleotides, the CDR3 is TGTGCCACCAAGGGACAGGGGGCCTACGAGCAGTACTTC.